Listed below are T cell receptor beta chains from one sample, sequenced in a study of CD8 T cells in ankylosing spondylitis. TCRdb passed the 5' RACE reads through MiXCR, listing each CDR3 protein once. The table records about 240,000 distinct CDR3 sequences, around 9.2% of them present only once. The specimen sequenced was blood, either unsorted or a sorted T cell fraction (not recorded which). The receptors derive from a male donor with ankylosing spondylitis or in good health (not recorded which). The CDR3 runs from the conserved cysteine through the conserved F or W. Fields, in order: V gene, J gene, D gene, clone size, CDR3 DNA, CDR3 protein. D genes are given only for firm matches. Expanded clones are given a class, and other clones once, few, many or no size at all.

v_call: TRBV20-1
j_call: TRBJ1-2
d_call: -
clone_size: many
cdr3_nt: TGCAGTGCTAGAGCGTTGGGAAAATATGACTATGGCTACACCTTC
cdr3_aa: CSARALGKYDYGYTF

v_call: TRBV5-1
j_call: TRBJ2-2
d_call: TRBD1
clone_size: many
cdr3_nt: TGCGCCAGCAGCTTGGAGCAACAGGGGGCGTTACGTCGGACCGGGGAGCTGTTTTTT
cdr3_aa: CASSLEQQGALRRTGELFF

v_call: TRBV11-2
j_call: TRBJ1-1
d_call: TRBD1
clone_size: many
cdr3_nt: TGTGCCAGCAGCCAGGACAGGTACACTGAAGCTTTCTTT
cdr3_aa: CASSQDRYTEAFF

v_call: TRBV18
j_call: TRBJ2-5
d_call: -
clone_size: few
cdr3_nt: TGTGCCAGCTCACCAAGAGATCTACAAGAGACCCAGTACTTC
cdr3_aa: CASSPRDLQETQYF

v_call: TRBV5-1
j_call: TRBJ2-4
d_call: -
clone_size: many
cdr3_nt: TGCGCCAGCAGCCGCGCCCAGGGGACAAATTTCGGGAACATTCAGTACTTC
cdr3_aa: CASSRAQGTNFGNIQYF

v_call: TRBV12-3/TRBV12-4
j_call: TRBJ2-1
d_call: TRBD1
clone_size: many
cdr3_nt: TGTGCCAGCAGTACACAGGGGTATGGAAGTGAGCAGTTCTTC
cdr3_aa: CASSTQGYGSEQFF

v_call: TRBV5-1
j_call: TRBJ1-4
d_call: -
clone_size: many
cdr3_nt: TGCGCCAGCAGCTGGACCTTGGGGGAAAAACTGTTTTTT
cdr3_aa: CASSWTLGEKLFF

v_call: TRBV6-2/TRBV6-3
j_call: TRBJ2-1
d_call: TRBD2
clone_size: many
cdr3_nt: TGTGCCAGCAGTACTTGGACTAGCGGGGGTCGAGAGCAGTTCTTC
cdr3_aa: CASSTWTSGGREQFF

v_call: TRBV9
j_call: TRBJ1-2
d_call: -
clone_size: many
cdr3_nt: TGTGCCAGCAGCGTAGGCCAGTTTGCCTATGGCTACACCTTC
cdr3_aa: CASSVGQFAYGYTF

v_call: TRBV29-1
j_call: TRBJ2-3
d_call: TRBD2
clone_size: many
cdr3_nt: TGCAGCGTCGGACTAGCGGGAATGGCAGATACGCAGTATTTT
cdr3_aa: CSVGLAGMADTQYF

v_call: TRBV10-3
j_call: TRBJ2-7
d_call: -
clone_size: few
cdr3_nt: TGTGCCACCAGGCTCGGGGACGTGGGCCCCTACGAGCAGTACTTC
cdr3_aa: CATRLGDVGPYEQYF

v_call: TRBV30
j_call: TRBJ2-7
d_call: -
clone_size: few
cdr3_nt: TGTGCCTGGAGTGTACTCAGTCACGGCCCCCGATACGAGCAGTACTTC
cdr3_aa: CAWSVLSHGPRYEQYF

v_call: TRBV10-1
j_call: TRBJ2-5
d_call: -
clone_size: many
cdr3_nt: TGCGCCAGCAGTCCGGATTTATGGGGAGGGACCCAGTACTTC
cdr3_aa: CASSPDLWGGTQYF

v_call: TRBV7-2
j_call: TRBJ2-1
d_call: TRBD2
clone_size: few
cdr3_nt: TGTGCCAGCCTTAGCGGGTCCCTAAACTACAATGAGCAGTTCTTC
cdr3_aa: CASLSGSLNYNEQFF

v_call: TRBV7-6
j_call: TRBJ2-3
d_call: TRBD2
clone_size: -
cdr3_nt: TGTGCCAGCAGCCAGGACGCGGGGGAAGATACGCAGTATTTT
cdr3_aa: CASSQDAGEDTQYF

v_call: TRBV7-3
j_call: TRBJ2-2
d_call: -
clone_size: -
cdr3_nt: TGTGCCAGCAGCTCGGGACAGGAGCTGTTTTTT
cdr3_aa: CASSSGQELFF

v_call: TRBV20-1
j_call: TRBJ2-1
d_call: -
clone_size: -
cdr3_nt: TGCAGTGCCCCGGGCCTCGACTTGCGCCCCAGCTCCTACAATGAGCAGTTCTTC
cdr3_aa: CSAPGLDLRPSSYNEQFF

v_call: TRBV6-2/TRBV6-3
j_call: TRBJ2-5
d_call: -
clone_size: -
cdr3_nt: TGTGCCAGCAACAGTGGAGGGACAGAGACCCAGTACTTC
cdr3_aa: CASNSGGTETQYF

v_call: TRBV20-1
j_call: TRBJ2-2
d_call: -
clone_size: once
cdr3_nt: TGCAGTGCTAGAGAGCGACCGGACGGGGAGCTGTTTTTT
cdr3_aa: CSARERPDGELFF

v_call: TRBV5-1
j_call: TRBJ1-6
d_call: TRBD1
clone_size: many
cdr3_nt: TGCGCCAGCAGCATTTTAGAGACGGGACAGCCAAATTCACCCCTCCACTTT
cdr3_aa: CASSILETGQPNSPLHF

v_call: TRBV12-3/TRBV12-4
j_call: TRBJ2-1
d_call: TRBD1
clone_size: many
cdr3_nt: TGTGCCAGCAGTTTTGGACAGGGTGATGAGCAGTTCTTC
cdr3_aa: CASSFGQGDEQFF

v_call: TRBV10-3
j_call: TRBJ2-3
d_call: -
clone_size: many
cdr3_nt: TGTGCCATCAGTGAGCGTGCGGGGACAGATACGCAGTATTTT
cdr3_aa: CAISERAGTDTQYF

v_call: TRBV7-2
j_call: TRBJ1-2
d_call: -
clone_size: -
cdr3_nt: TGTGCCAGCAGTACCGGACTGGGGGAGAACTATGGCTACACCTTC
cdr3_aa: CASSTGLGENYGYTF